What follows are 24 T cell receptor beta chains derived from one specimen sequenced in a study of cytomegalovirus exposure and HLA in healthy donors. Vbeta (60) and Jbeta (13) primers were used in the PCR. The assay was immunoSEQ multiplex PCR, and TCRdb's table has in-frame clones only and misses some. Here the sample spans more than 85,000 clones, 69% being singletons. The specimen sequenced was PBMCs. These TCRs come from a woman aged 70 to 79 in good health and CMV-seropositive.

The chain employs TRBV30 and TRBJ1-5; D not resolved. The V end lost 0 bases, the J end lost 6 bases, and 9 bases lay between the germline ends. Germline V lookup: CDR1 GTSNPN, CDR2 SVGIG (reference sequence). There are 13 residues in the CDR3. The CDR3 region has the DNA TGTGCCTGGAGTGTGACGGAGGGTCAGCCCCAGCATTTT. It is translated as CAWSVTEGQPQHF.

This clone was detected once. The chain joins TRBV4-1 to TRBJ2-5; 12 bases agree with TRBD2. This CDR3 spans 18 amino acids. Germline CDR1 MGHRA, CDR2 YSYEKL. V trimming: 2 bases; J trimming: 2 bases; junction bases outside the gene matches: 9. The chain's CDR3 is CASSQSPSGGAGQETQYF. DNA of the CDR3: TGCGCCAGCAGCCAAAGTCCTAGCGGGGGGGCAGGGCAAGAGACCCAGTACTTC.

The chain links TRBV7-2 to TRBJ2-3; 7 nucleotides align to TRBD1. The V gene's germline CDR1 is SGHTA and CDR2 FQGNSA. V gave up 5 bases and J gave up 2 bases; unmatched junction bases: 4. CDR3 length: 14 amino acids. CDR3 residues: CASSRDRVTDTQYF. The CDR3 coding sequence is TGTGCCAGCAGCCGTGACAGGGTCACAGATACGCAGTATTTT.

The chain uses TRBV5-1 and TRBJ1-2; 10 bases match TRBD1. Germline trimming cut 0 bases from V and 6 bases from J; bases unmatched to any gene: 2. This CDR3 comprises 14 residues. CDR1 is SGHRS, CDR2 YFSETQ, per germline. The CDR3 region has the DNA TGCGCCAGCAGCTTGGGACAGGGGGCGGATGGCTACACCTTC. Translating it yields CASSLGQGADGYTF.

The chain recombines TRBV5-1 with TRBJ2-1; TRBD2 agrees at 10 bases. The CDR3 covers 16 residues. J lost 6 bases, V lost 4 bases, and 10 bases had no gene match. Per germline, CDR1 SGHRS and CDR2 YFSETQ. In DNA, the CDR3 is TGCGCCAGCAGCCTTGGAGTCAGCGGGGGGGCCAATGAGCAGTTCTTC. This gives the protein CASSLGVSGGANEQFF. The full variable domain, with the rest looked up from reference TRBV5-1 and TRBJ2-1, is KAGVTQTPRYLIKTRGQQVTLSCSPISGHRSVSWYQQTPGQGLQFLFEYFSETQRNKGNFPGRFSGRQFSNSRSEMNVSTLELGDSALYLCASSLGVSGGANEQFFGPGTRLTVL.

This clone occurred a few times. Other DNA variants within this sample encode the same CDR3. This chain joins TRBV7-2 and TRBJ2-7; TRBD2 aligns across 14 bases. The germline gives CDR1 SGHTA, CDR2 FQGNSA. V lost 5 bases, J lost 3 bases, and 3 bases stayed unmatched. The length of the CDR3 is 15 residues. Here the CDR3 DNA reads TGTGCCAGCAGCCTCGGACTAGCGGGGGGCTACGAGCAGTACTTC. Its translation: CASSLGLAGGYEQYF.

The chain is built from TRBV19 and TRBJ2-3; D gene ambiguous. Germline V lookup: CDR1 LNHDA, CDR2 SQIVND (reference sequence). CDR3 size: 17 residues. The V end lost 5 bases, the J end lost 0 bases, and 18 bases lay between the germline ends. For the CDR3, the DNA is TGTGCCAGTAGTGCCCGGCGACTGCCCTCCAGCACAGATACGCAGTATTTT. This sequence encodes CASSARRLPSSTDTQYF.

This chain uses TRBV13 with TRBJ2-5, with 7 bases fitting TRBD1. The germline V gene encodes CDR1 PRHDT and CDR2 FYEKMQ (reference sequence). V trimming: 5 bases; J trimming: 5 bases; junction bases outside the gene matches: 11. This CDR3 spans 15 amino acids. CDR3 bases: TGTGCCAGCAGCCTTGACAGGGATAGGGGGGAGACCCAGTACTTC. Residues: CASSLDRDRGETQYF.

This chain joins TRBV10-3 and TRBJ2-1; 8 bases map to TRBD2. The germline V gene has CDR1 ENHRY and CDR2 SYGVKD. J gave up 2 bases and V 11 bases, and 2 bases lay outside the gene matches. There are 12 residues in the CDR3. The DNA of the CDR3 is TGTGCCGGCGGGGGGACCTACAATGAGCAGTTCTTC. Residues: CAGGGTYNEQFF.

The chain is built from TRBV18 and TRBJ2-7; D may be TRBD1 (6 bases). The CDR3 sequence is 14 residues long. Looked up from germline, CDR1 is KGHSH and CDR2 is LQKENI. Trimming cost V 2 bases and J 2 bases, with 10 bases left between them. CDR3 nucleotide sequence: TGTGCCAGCTCACCATTTACAGGGACCTACGAGCAGTACTTC. It encodes CASSPFTGTYEQYF. The full variable domain, its missing parts supplied by reference TRBV18 and TRBJ2-7, is NAGVMQNPRHLVRRRGQEARLRCSPMKGHSHVYWYRQLPEEGLKFMVYLQKENIIDESGMPKERFSAEFPKEGPSILRIQQVVRGDSAAYFCASSPFTGTYEQYFGPGTRLTVT.

Only a few counts were recorded for this clone. This chain joins TRBV6-5 and TRBJ1-1, with 9 bases identical to TRBD1. Per germline, CDR1 MNHEY and CDR2 SVGAGI. Germline trimming cut 0 bases from V and 1 base from J; bases unmatched to any gene: 3. CDR3 length: 16 residues. For the CDR3, the DNA is TGTGCCAGCAGTTACTCGACAGGGGGGTCGAACACTGAAGCTTTCTTT. Translating gives CASSYSTGGSNTEAFF.

This clone was recorded a few times. The rearrangement uses TRBV6-1 and TRBJ1-6; D is unclear. There are 16 residues in the CDR3. Germline V CDR1 and CDR2: MNHNS, SASEGT. Trimming pared 0 bases from V and 0 bases from J, leaving 6 bases between. The CDR3 coding sequence is TGTGCCAGCAGTGAAGCACAGAGCTCCTATAATTCACCCCTCCACTTT. Its protein is CASSEAQSSYNSPLHF.

This rearrangement joins TRBV5-4 to TRBJ2-2; D might be TRBD2 (7 bases). CDR3 length: 15 amino acids. Germline V gene data show CDR1 as SGHNT and CDR2 as YYREEE (reference sequence). V was pared by 2 bases and J by 0 bases, with 8 bases between. The CDR3 region is CASSFGGPNTGELFF. The CDR3 DNA reads as TGTGCCAGCAGCTTCGGGGGGCCGAACACCGGGGAGCTGTTTTTT.

J is TRBJ2-7 and V is TRBV5-6; the match to TRBD1 covers 9 bases. Trimming removed 0 bases from V and 9 bases from J; junction bases left unmatched: 13. This CDR3 has 16 amino acids. Germline lookup yields CDR1 SGHDT and CDR2 YYEEEE. CDR3 sequence: CASSLGSGTGTFAQYF. As DNA, the CDR3 is TGTGCCAGCAGCTTGGGCTCCGGGACAGGGACGTTCGCGCAGTACTTC.

This chain uses TRBV7-8 with TRBJ1-5; tentative D call: TRBD1 (6 bases). The CDR3 extends over 14 amino acids. V was shortened by 2 bases and J by 5 bases, with 10 bases between the two germline ends. Germline CDR1 is SGHVS and CDR2 is FQNEAQ. The CDR3 nucleotides read TGTGCCAGCAGCTTATCGACAGGCGATCAGCCCCAGCATTTT. This codes for CASSLSTGDQPQHF.

The chain carries TRBV5-7 and TRBJ2-3, with 10 bases matching TRBD2. TRBV5-7 is marked as an open reading frame, function uncertain. V gave up 10 bases and J gave up 4 bases; unmatched junction bases: 9. This CDR3 comprises 14 residues. DNA for the CDR3: TGTGCCGGGTCAAGCGGGGGGGCTGCAGATACGCAGTATTTT. It translates to CAGSSGGAADTQYF.

CDR3 residues: CASRAGGVTEAFF. CDR3 nucleotide sequence: TGCGCCAGCAGGGCAGGGGGTGTCACTGAAGCTTTCTTT. The chain is built from TRBV5-1 and TRBJ1-1; 7 bases map to TRBD1. This CDR3 comprises 13 residues. J was trimmed by 4 bases and V by 5 bases; bases with no gene match: 5. Germline V lookup: CDR1 SGHRS, CDR2 YFSETQ.

The V and J genes are TRBV2 and TRBJ1-1; tentatively, D is TRBD1 (5 bases). The V end was cut by 4 bases, the J end by 11 bases, with 17 bases between. The CDR3 spans 13 residues. CDR1 is SNHLY and CDR2 is FYNNEI in the germline V gene. The CDR3 nucleotides read TGTGCCAGCAGTGCGGAGGGGCATGCTCGGGCTTTCTTT. Protein product: CASSAEGHARAFF.

The chain combines TRBV27 with TRBJ2-5; 7 bases agree with TRBD1. V dropped 2 bases and J dropped 5; count of bases not matched to a gene: 11. Germline loops: CDR1 MNHEY, CDR2 SMNVEV (reference sequence). The CDR3 runs to 16 residues. The CDR3 DNA is TGTGCCAGCAGTTTAGCAGGGGGTGGACTCGGGGAGACCCAGTACTTC. Protein: CASSLAGGGLGETQYF.

V and J are TRBV7-8 and TRBJ1-5, with 9 bases matching TRBD1. V shed 2 bases and J 0 bases; nucleotides not matched to a gene: 5. This CDR3 is built from 17 residues. Looked up from germline, CDR1 is SGHVS and CDR2 is FQNEAQ. CDR3 DNA sequence: TGTGCCAGCAGCTTATGGGACAGGGATTATAGCAATCAGCCCCAGCATTTT. This encodes CASSLWDRDYSNQPQHF.

The rearrangement joins TRBV4-1 to TRBJ1-4, with D unclear. CDR1 is MGHRA and CDR2 is YSYEKL in the germline V gene. The CDR3 runs to 15 residues. Deletions cut 1 base from V and 8 bases from J, with 14 bases between. The CDR3 DNA is TGCGCCAGCAGCCAAGCTGCTGGGCCGGGGGAAAAACTGTTTTTT. Residues: CASSQAAGPGEKLFF.

The gene calls are TRBV29-1 and TRBJ2-5, with 10 bases identical to TRBD1. The V gene end was trimmed by 6 bases and the J gene end by 7 bases; junction bases not matched to a gene: 8. From germline, CDR1 is SQVTM and CDR2 ANQGSEA. This CDR3 has 13 amino acids. The CDR3 spells CSVQPGTGVTQYF. The CDR3, as DNA: TGCAGCGTGCAACCCGGGACAGGGGTGACCCAGTACTTC.

The rearrangement uses TRBV5-1 and TRBJ1-1; 7 positions agree with TRBD1. The J segment lost 2 bases and the V segment lost 2 bases, leaving 6 bases of the junction unmatched. The germline CDR1 and CDR2 sequences are SGHRS and YFSETQ. The CDR3 loop spans 15 amino acids. Written as DNA, the CDR3 is TGCGCCAGCAGCTTCGCCGGGACAGCAAACACTGAAGCTTTCTTT. Protein product: CASSFAGTANTEAFF.

The J gene is TRBJ1-6, the V gene TRBV27; 8 nucleotides match TRBD1. Germline values: CDR1 MNHEY, CDR2 SMNVEV (reference sequence). The CDR3 runs to 15 residues. With V trimmed by 6 bases and J by 8 bases, 9 bases remained unmatched. CDR3 nucleotides: TGTGCCAGCAGCGATCTCGGACAGGGCTATTCACCCCTCCACTTT. As protein: CASSDLGQGYSPLHF.